Below, 14 T cell receptor beta chains from the same sample are listed, as sequenced in a study of blood T cells in healthy people across ages (dated by TCRdb to between 2014 and 2017). The method behind the library was 5' RACE. Sequencing was performed on an Illumina HiSeq 2500. A second PCR of roughly 7 to 12 cycles was run with a J-beta primer mix and a sample-barcoded 5' primer. Through fastp at Q25 and MiXCR, TCRdb rebuilt clones from the public reads, retaining in-frame beta chains. Every distinct CDR3 protein forms one entry, paired with its most common genes and DNA. The sample table lists about 680,000 distinct CDR3 sequences, about half of them with a count of one. 25% to 35% of the sample goes to the ten largest clones. What was sequenced was blood. The receptors derive from an older woman in good health.

On this clonotype itself: This may come from a read error, since a much larger clone is one base off. J is TRBJ2-7 and V is TRBV4-2; D call uncertain. Germline lookup yields CDR1 LGHNA and CDR2 YNFKEQ. This CDR3 has 12 amino acids. The V end was cut by 7 bases, the J end by 7 bases, with 14 bases between. The CDR3 DNA follows: TGTGCCAGCACCGGACCGATCAATGAGCAGTACTTC. Its protein is CASTGPINEQYF.

V usage is TRBV6-4 and J usage is TRBJ2-5; the D call may be TRBD1 or TRBD2 (5 bases each). The CDR3 is 15 residues long. Germline lookup yields CDR1 MRHNA and CDR2 SNTAGT. V lost 1 base and J 11 bases, leaving 20 bases between the germline ends. This chain's CDR3 is CASSDLGTNPTEQYF. CDR3 nucleotide sequence: TGTGCCAGCAGTGACTTGGGGACCAATCCCACTGAGCAGTACTTC.

The CDR3 coding sequence is TGTGCCAGCAGCTTAGGGGAGGCCTCCTACAATGAGCAGTTCTTC. Protein: CASSLGEASYNEQFF. The gene calls are TRBV7-3 and TRBJ2-1; TRBD2 is a possible D gene (6 bases). CDR1 and CDR2 (germline): SGHTA, FQGTGA. V was shortened by 2 bases and J by 0 bases, with 8 bases between the two germline ends. CDR3 length: 15 residues.

A few counts support this clonotype. The chain employs TRBV7-9 and TRBJ1-5; D perhaps matches TRBD1 (5 bases). Germline V gene sequence: CDR1 SEHNR, CDR2 FQNEAQ (reference sequence). CDR3 length equals 17 residues. The ends were cut back, 5 bases at V and 4 bases at J, with 21 bases in the middle. The CDR3 sequence is CASSAGRQGGYNQPQHF. In DNA form, the CDR3 reads TGTGCCAGCAGCGCCGGGCGGCAGGGTGGTTATAATCAGCCCCAGCATTTT.

The table lists this clonotype with a few counts. The genes are TRBV6-2 or TRBV6-3 and TRBJ2-6; 9 positions agree with TRBD1. Germline loops: CDR1 MNHEY, CDR2 SVGEGT. V dropped 5 bases and J dropped 1; count of bases not matched to a gene: 9. The CDR3 extends over 18 amino acids. CDR3 nucleotides: TGTGCCAGCAGTCCGGCCGGGACAGGGATTTCTGGGGCCAACGTCCTGACTTTC. It specifies CASSPAGTGISGANVLTF.

This sequence joins TRBV5-6 and TRBJ2-7; D gene unclear. The CDR3 totals 14 residues. Germline CDR1 SGHDT, CDR2 YYEEEE. The ends were cut back, 0 bases at V and 4 bases at J, with 11 bases in the middle. This CDR3 reads CASSLGVGLYEQYF. CDR3 nucleotide sequence: TGTGCCAGCAGCTTGGGTGTTGGGCTATACGAGCAGTACTTC.

V is TRBV20-1 and J is TRBJ1-3, with D uncertain. Germline V gives CDR1 DFQATT, CDR2 SNEGSKA (reference sequence). With 4 bases removed from V and 1 base from J, the gap between germline ends came to 11 bases. The CDR3 runs to 14 residues. Here the CDR3 reads CSATWTDSGNTIYF. The CDR3 region has the DNA TGCAGTGCTACCTGGACGGATTCTGGAAACACCATATATTTT.

Only a few counts were recorded for this clonotype. J is TRBJ2-7 and V is TRBV24-1, with no clear D. The DNA matches TRBJ2-5 better at its end, which makes the J call doubtful. Germline V gene sequence: CDR1 KGHDR, CDR2 SFDVKD. This CDR3 comprises 11 residues. The CDR3 sequence is CATSDPGTQYF. DNA of the CDR3: TGTGCCACCAGTGATCCGGGGACCCAGTACTTC.

In its sample, this clonotype was seen a few times. The rearrangement links TRBV7-2 to TRBJ2-7, with 11 bases matching TRBD1. Germline V lookup: CDR1 SGHTA, CDR2 FQGNSA. CDR3 length: 16 amino acids. Germline trimming cut 5 bases from V and 6 bases from J; bases unmatched to any gene: 12. DNA of the CDR3: TGTGCCAGCAGCCGGAGGTCTGGGACAGGGGGTGGCGAGCAGTACTTC. Amino acid sequence: CASSRRSGTGGGEQYF.

This chain uses TRBV5-1 with TRBJ2-3; D tentatively fits TRBD1 or TRBD2 (6 bases each). The CDR3 covers 16 residues. CDR1 is SGHRS and CDR2 is YFSETQ in the germline V gene. Deletions cut 3 bases from V and 0 bases from J, with 14 bases between. The CDR3 DNA sequence: TGCGCCAGCAGCTCGGAGGGGGGAACTAGCACAGATACGCAGTATTTT. Protein sequence: CASSSEGGTSTDTQYF.

The chain joins TRBV9 to TRBJ2-5, with D perhaps TRBD2 (7 bases). The CDR3 runs 17 residues. The germline V gene encodes CDR1 SGDLS and CDR2 YYNGEE. V lost 1 base, J lost 4 bases, and 20 bases lay in between. The CDR3, as DNA: TGTGCCAGCAGCGTATCCGGCGGAGGGAGGGGGAGAGAGACCCAGTACTTC. This translates into CASSVSGGGRGRETQYF.

The chain employs TRBV6-5 and TRBJ2-1, with a tentative D call TRBD2 (6 bases). This CDR3 is 12 amino acids long. V was cut by 10 bases and J by 6 bases, with 13 bases left in between. From germline, CDR1 is MNHEY and CDR2 SVGAGI. The CDR3 coding sequence is TGTGCCACCGGAGGGACCGGCAATGAGCAGTTCTTC. As protein: CATGGTGNEQFF.

This clonotype turned up a few times. V is TRBV15 and J is TRBJ1-4; D may be TRBD1 (5 bases). This CDR3 has 13 amino acids. Per the germline V gene, CDR1 is LNHNV and CDR2 is YYDKDF (reference sequence). V was trimmed by 1 base and J by 10 bases, leaving 10 bases between them. CDR3 loop: CATSRVQGGKLFF. The DNA of the CDR3 is TGTGCCACCAGCAGAGTTCAGGGAGGAAAACTGTTTTTT.

This clonotype came up a few times. This rearrangement joins TRBV2 to TRBJ2-5, with unresolved D. V was clipped by 6 bases and J by 1 base, with 9 bases between them. CDR1 is SNHLY and CDR2 is FYNNEI in the germline V gene. This CDR3 is 13 amino acids long. CDR3 DNA sequence: TGTGCCAGCAGGGAGTGGGCCCAAGAGACCCAGTACTTC. Protein: CASREWAQETQYF.